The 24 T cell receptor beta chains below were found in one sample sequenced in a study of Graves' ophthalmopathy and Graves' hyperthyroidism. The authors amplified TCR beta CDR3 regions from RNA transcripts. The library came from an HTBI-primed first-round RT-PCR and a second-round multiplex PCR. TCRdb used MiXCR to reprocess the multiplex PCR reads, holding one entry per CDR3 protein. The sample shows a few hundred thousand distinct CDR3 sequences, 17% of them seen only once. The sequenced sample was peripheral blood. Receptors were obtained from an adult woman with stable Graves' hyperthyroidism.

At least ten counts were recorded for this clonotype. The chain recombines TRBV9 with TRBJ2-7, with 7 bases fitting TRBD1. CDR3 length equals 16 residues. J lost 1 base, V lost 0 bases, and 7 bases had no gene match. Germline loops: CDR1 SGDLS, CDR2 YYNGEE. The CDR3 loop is CASSVVGTVFSYEQYF. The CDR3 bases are TGTGCCAGCAGCGTAGTTGGGACAGTGTTTTCCTACGAGCAGTACTTC.

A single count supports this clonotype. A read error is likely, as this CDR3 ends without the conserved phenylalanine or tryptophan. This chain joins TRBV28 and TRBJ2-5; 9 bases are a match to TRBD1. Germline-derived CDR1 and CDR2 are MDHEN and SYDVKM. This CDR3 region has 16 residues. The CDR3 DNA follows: TGTGTCAGCAGTCCCTGGACAGGGGCCTTACAAGAGACCCAGTACATC. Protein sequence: CVSSPWTGALQETQYI.

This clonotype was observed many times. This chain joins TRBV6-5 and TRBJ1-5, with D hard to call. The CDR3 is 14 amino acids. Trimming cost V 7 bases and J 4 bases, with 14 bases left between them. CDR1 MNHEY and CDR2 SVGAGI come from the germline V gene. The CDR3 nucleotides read TGTGCCAGCACCTTAAGACAAGGGAATCAGCCCCAGCATTTT. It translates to CASTLRQGNQPQHF.

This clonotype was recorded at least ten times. This chain's CDR3 is CATSDWSGTGWAGELFF. The DNA for the CDR3 is TGTGCCACCAGTGATTGGAGCGGGACAGGGTGGGCCGGGGAGCTGTTTTTT. J is TRBJ2-2 and V is TRBV24-1; 9 nucleotides match TRBD1. V shed 2 bases, J shed 6 bases, and the junction held 9 bases outside the gene matches. The CDR3 is made up of 17 amino acids. The germline V gene has CDR1 KGHDR and CDR2 SFDVKD.

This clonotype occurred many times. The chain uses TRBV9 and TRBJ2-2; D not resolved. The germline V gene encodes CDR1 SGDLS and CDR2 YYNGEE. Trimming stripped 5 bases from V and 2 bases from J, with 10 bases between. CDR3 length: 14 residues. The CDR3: CASRKSSNTGELFF. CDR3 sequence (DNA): TGTGCCAGCAGAAAAAGCAGTAACACCGGGGAGCTGTTTTTT.

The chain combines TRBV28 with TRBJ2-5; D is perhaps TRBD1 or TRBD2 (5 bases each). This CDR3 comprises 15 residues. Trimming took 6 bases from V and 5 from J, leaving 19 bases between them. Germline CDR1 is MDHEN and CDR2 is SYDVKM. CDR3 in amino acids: CASSPSSPGSETQYF. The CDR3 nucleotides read TGTGCCAGCAGCCCGAGCAGTCCAGGGAGCGAGACCCAGTACTTC.

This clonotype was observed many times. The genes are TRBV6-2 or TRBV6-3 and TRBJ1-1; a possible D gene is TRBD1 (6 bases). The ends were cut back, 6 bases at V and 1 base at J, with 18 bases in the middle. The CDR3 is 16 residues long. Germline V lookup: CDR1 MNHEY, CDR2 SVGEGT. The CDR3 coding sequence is TGTGCCAGCAGAGGAACGATGGGACACTCGAACACTGAAGCTTTCTTT. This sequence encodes CASRGTMGHSNTEAFF.

In nucleotides, the CDR3 is TGTGCCAGCAGCCCTGGGACAGGGTCTCGCGAGCAGTACTTC. This gives the protein CASSPGTGSREQYF. The V and J genes are TRBV14 and TRBJ2-7; 9 nucleotides match TRBD1. The germline V gene encodes CDR1 SGHDN and CDR2 FVKESK. Trimming removed 4 bases from V and 6 bases from J; junction bases left unmatched: 7. CDR3 size: 14 residues.

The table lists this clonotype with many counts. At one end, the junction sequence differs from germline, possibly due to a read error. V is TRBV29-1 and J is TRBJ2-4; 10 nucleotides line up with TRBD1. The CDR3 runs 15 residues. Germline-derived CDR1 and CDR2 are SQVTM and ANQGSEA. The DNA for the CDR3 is TGCAGCGCTGGGGGATCCGGGACAGGGGCCCACATTAAGTACTTC. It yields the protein CSAGGSGTGAHIKYF.

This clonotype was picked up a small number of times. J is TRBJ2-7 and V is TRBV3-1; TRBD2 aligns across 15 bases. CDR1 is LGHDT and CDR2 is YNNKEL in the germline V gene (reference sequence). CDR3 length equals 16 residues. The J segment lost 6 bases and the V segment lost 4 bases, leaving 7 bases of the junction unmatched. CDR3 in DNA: TGTGCCAGCAGCCTATTAGGACTAGCGGGAGGGTCCGAGCAGTACTTC. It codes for CASSLLGLAGGSEQYF.

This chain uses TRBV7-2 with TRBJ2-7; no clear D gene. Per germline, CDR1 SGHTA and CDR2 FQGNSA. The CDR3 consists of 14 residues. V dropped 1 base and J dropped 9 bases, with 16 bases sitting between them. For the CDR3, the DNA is TGTGCCAGCAGCTTAGTCGAACCAGGACCAAGGCAGTACTTC. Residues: CASSLVEPGPRQYF.

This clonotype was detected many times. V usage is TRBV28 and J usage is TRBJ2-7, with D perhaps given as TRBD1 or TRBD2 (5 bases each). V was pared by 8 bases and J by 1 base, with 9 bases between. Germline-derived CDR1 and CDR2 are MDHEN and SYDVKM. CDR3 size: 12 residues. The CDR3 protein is CASRDGSYEQYF. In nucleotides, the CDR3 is TGTGCCAGCCGGGACGGTTCCTACGAGCAGTACTTC.

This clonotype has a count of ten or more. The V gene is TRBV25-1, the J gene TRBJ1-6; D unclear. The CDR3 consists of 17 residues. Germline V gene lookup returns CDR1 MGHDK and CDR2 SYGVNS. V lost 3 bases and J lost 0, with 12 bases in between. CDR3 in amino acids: CASSDSGPSSYNSPLHF. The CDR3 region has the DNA TGTGCCAGCAGTGACTCCGGGCCCAGCTCCTATAATTCACCCCTCCACTTT.

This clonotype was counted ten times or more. The CDR3 sequence: CASSSPTGAGNQPQHF. In nucleotides, the CDR3 is TGTGCCAGCAGCTCCCCGACAGGGGCCGGCAATCAGCCCCAGCATTTT. The J gene is TRBJ1-5, the V gene TRBV7-8; 8 bases are a match to TRBD1. The CDR3 spans 16 residues. The V gene's germline CDR1 is SGHVS and CDR2 FQNEAQ. V shed 4 bases, J shed 2 bases, and the junction held 7 bases outside the gene matches.

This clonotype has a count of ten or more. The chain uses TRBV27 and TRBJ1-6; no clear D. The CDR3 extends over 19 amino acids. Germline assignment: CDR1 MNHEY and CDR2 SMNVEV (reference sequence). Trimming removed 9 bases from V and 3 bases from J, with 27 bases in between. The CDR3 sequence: CARLELEFAMTDYNSPLHF. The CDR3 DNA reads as TGTGCCAGGTTAGAATTAGAGTTTGCGATGACGGACTATAATTCACCCCTCCACTTT.

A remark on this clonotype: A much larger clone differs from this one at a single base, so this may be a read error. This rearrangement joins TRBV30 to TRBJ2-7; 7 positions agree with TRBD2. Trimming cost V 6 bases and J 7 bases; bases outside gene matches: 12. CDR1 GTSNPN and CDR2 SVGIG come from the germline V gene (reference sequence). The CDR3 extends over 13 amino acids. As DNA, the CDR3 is TGTGCCTGCATACGAGCGGGAAAAGAAGAGCAGTACTTC. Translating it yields CACIRAGKEEQYF.

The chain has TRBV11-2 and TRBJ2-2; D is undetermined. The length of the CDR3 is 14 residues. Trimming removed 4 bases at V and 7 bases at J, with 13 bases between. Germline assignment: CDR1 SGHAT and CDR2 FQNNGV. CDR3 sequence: CASSWIGLGGELFF. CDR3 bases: TGTGCCAGCAGCTGGATTGGGTTAGGCGGGGAGCTGTTTTTT.

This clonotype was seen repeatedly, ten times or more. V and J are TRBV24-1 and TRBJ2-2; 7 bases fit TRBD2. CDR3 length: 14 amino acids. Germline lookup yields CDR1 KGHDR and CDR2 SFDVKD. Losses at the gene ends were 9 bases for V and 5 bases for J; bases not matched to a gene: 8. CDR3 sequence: CATAGAGDTGELFF. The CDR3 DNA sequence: TGTGCCACCGCGGGAGCCGGGGATACCGGGGAGCTGTTTTTT.

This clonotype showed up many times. The CDR3 nucleotides read TGTGCCAGCAGACCCGGGGGGGCCCCTAATCAGCCCCAGCATTTT. Translating gives CASRPGGAPNQPQHF. This chain connects TRBV12-3 or TRBV12-4 to TRBJ1-5; possibly TRBD1 for D (6 bases). This CDR3 has 15 amino acids. Trimming took off 6 bases at V and 4 bases at J, with 16 bases between the two ends.

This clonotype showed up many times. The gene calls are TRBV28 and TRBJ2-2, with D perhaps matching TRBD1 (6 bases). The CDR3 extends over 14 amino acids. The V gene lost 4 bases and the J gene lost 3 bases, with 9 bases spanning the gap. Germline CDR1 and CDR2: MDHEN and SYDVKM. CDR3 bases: TGTGCCAGCAGTTCCGCAGGGGACACCGGGGAGCTGTTTTTT. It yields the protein CASSSAGDTGELFF. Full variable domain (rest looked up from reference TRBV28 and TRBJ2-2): DVKVTQSSRYLVKRTGEKVFLECVQDMDHENMFWYRQDPGLGLRLIYFSYDVKMKEKGDIPEGYSVSREKKERFSLILESASTNQTSMYLCASSSAGDTGELFFGEGSRLTVL.

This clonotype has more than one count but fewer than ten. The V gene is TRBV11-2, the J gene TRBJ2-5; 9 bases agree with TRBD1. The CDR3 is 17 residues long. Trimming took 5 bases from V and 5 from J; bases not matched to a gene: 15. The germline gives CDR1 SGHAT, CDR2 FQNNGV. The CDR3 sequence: CASSPKPRDRDSETQYF. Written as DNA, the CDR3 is TGTGCCAGCAGCCCAAAGCCACGGGACAGGGATTCGGAGACCCAGTACTTC.

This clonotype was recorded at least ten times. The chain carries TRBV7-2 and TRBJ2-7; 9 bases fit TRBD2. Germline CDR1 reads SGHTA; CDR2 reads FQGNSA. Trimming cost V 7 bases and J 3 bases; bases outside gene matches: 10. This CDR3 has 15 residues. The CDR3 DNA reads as TGTGCCAGCACCGCCAGGACTAGCGTTGTCTACGAGCAGTACTTC. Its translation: CASTARTSVVYEQYF.

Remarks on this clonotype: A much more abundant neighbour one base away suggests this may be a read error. The DNA of the CDR3 is TGCCCCAGCAGCTTGGAGGGGGGGGAAGCTTTCTTT. This gives the protein CPSSLEGGEAFF. This chain connects TRBV5-1 to TRBJ1-1; perhaps TRBD1 as D (6 bases). Germline V CDR1 and CDR2: SGHRS, YFSETQ. The CDR3 is made up of 12 amino acids.

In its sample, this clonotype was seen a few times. The CDR3 region has the DNA TGCGCCAGCAGCCCATTAGCGGGAGTAGGAGAGACCCAGTACTTC. It yields the protein CASSPLAGVGETQYF. The rearrangement joins TRBV4-1 to TRBJ2-5; 9 positions match TRBD2. CDR1 and CDR2 (germline): MGHRA, YSYEKL. The CDR3 is made up of 15 amino acids. J lost 4 bases, V lost 4 bases, and 7 bases had no gene match.